What follows are 3 T cell receptor beta chains derived from one specimen sequenced in a study of blood T cell repertoires in COVID-19. The table came from immunoSEQ multiplex PCR; TCRdb's copy has only in-frame clones and leaves some out. The sample contains 55,000 or so clones, around 90% of which appear only once. Material: peripheral blood. The receptors were sampled from a man aged 35 to 55 with COVID-19, enrolled during active disease.

This rearrangement joins TRBV12-5 to TRBJ1-1; D is perhaps TRBD1 (5 bases). The CDR3 spans 15 residues. Trimming pared 1 base from V and 0 bases from J, leaving 9 bases between. The V gene's germline CDR1 is LGHNT and CDR2 FRNRAP. CDR3 residues: CASGLGQGMNTEAFF. The CDR3 DNA reads as TGTGCTAGTGGTTTGGGTCAGGGTATGAACACTGAAGCTTTCTTT.

This sequence joins TRBV29-1 and TRBJ2-5, with 7 bases fitting TRBD1. V lost 6 bases and J lost 7; bases outside the gene matches: 14. The CDR3 loop spans 14 amino acids. Germline assignment: CDR1 SQVTM and CDR2 ANQGSEA. The CDR3 is CSVAVTGAKGTQYF. CDR3 nucleotide sequence: TGCAGCGTAGCTGTAACAGGGGCCAAGGGGACCCAGTACTTC.

This chain connects TRBV19 to TRBJ2-7, with TRBD2 matching over 8 bases. This CDR3 is built from 16 residues. V dropped 0 bases and J dropped 2; count of bases not matched to a gene: 6. CDR1 and CDR2 (germline): LNHDA, SQIVND (reference sequence). In nucleotides, the CDR3 is TGTGCCAGTAGTATAGAATCTAGCGGGCGACCCTACGAGCAGTACTTC. Translated, it gives CASSIESSGRPYEQYF.